This T cell receptor beta chain stems from a study of T cell responses to AZD1222 COVID-19 vaccine. Broader study findings: The breadth and depth of Spike-specific TCRs increased once two AZD1222 doses had been given. Nearly half of the spike-specific TCRs reportedly recognize variant regions that carry no mutations.

Concerning this clone itself: Its matching antigen is unknown.

Sequencing was performed with immunoSEQ multiplex PCR; in TCRdb, only in-frame clones are kept and a portion is missing. Of 75,000 to 90,000 clones listed, 75% to 95% are singletons. Trimming removed 3 bases from V and 0 bases from J, with 8 bases in between. The CDR3 loop spans 15 amino acids. Germline CDR1 and CDR2: PRHDT and FYEKMQ (reference sequence). The chain combines TRBV13 with TRBJ1-4; D perhaps matches TRBD1 (6 bases). The sample here was peripheral blood, taken 28 days after the second AZD1222 dose. This clonotype was sampled from an adult who received the AZD1222 COVID-19 vaccine. CDR3 sequence reads: CASSLGHPTNEKLFF. CDR3 in DNA: TGTGCCAGCAGCTTGGGACACCCAACTAATGAAAAACTGTTTTTT.